This TCR beta chain stems from a study of blood T cell repertoires in COVID-19. CDR3 length: 15 amino acids. Germline-derived CDR1 and CDR2 are MNHEY and SMNVEV (reference sequence). Clones were read by immunoSEQ multiplex PCR, and TCRdb kept only the in-frame ones, dropping some. The sample holds under 300,000 clones, around 83% seen once. As concerns this clone: One end of the junction is discordant with germline, which a read error may explain.

This chain connects TRBV27 to TRBJ2-7; TRBD1 is a possible D gene (6 bases). The receptor's source is a man aged 35 to 55 who had recovered from COVID-19. Sequencing used peripheral blood. CDR3 in amino acids: CASSASGTSSHEQYF. The CDR3 DNA reads as TGTGCCAGCAGTGCCTCCGGGACATCCTCCCACGAGCAGTACTTC.